These 2 T cell receptor beta chains were all obtained from the same sample, sequenced in a study of CD8 T cells in ankylosing spondylitis. The study's findings and limits: A TCR beta motif of eight highly homologous variants appeared characteristic of ankylosing spondylitis blood.

MiXCR, run by TCRdb on the 5' RACE reads, gives a single entry per CDR3 protein. The sample has fewer than 550,000 distinct CDR3 sequences; about 5% are singletons. Which antigens these TCRs recognize remains unknown. The sequenced sample consisted of blood, either unsorted or a sorted T cell fraction (not recorded which). These receptors originate from a male donor with ankylosing spondylitis.

In this sample, this clonotype turned up many times. The junction shows a germline mismatch at one end, possibly a read error. The chain couples TRBV5-1 to TRBJ2-3; unclear D gene. The CDR3 sequence is 14 residues long. Germline assignment: CDR1 SGHRS and CDR2 YFSETQ. The CDR3 DNA reads as TGTGCCAGCAGCTTAGACCCAGGCACAGATACGCAGTATTTT. Its protein is CASSLDPGTDTQYF.

This clonotype was recorded many times. The chain carries TRBV3-1 and TRBJ2-5, with D hard to call. In germline, CDR1 is LGHDT, CDR2 YNNKEL (reference sequence). The CDR3 has 13 residues. V dropped 4 bases and J dropped 13 bases, with 19 bases sitting between them. CDR3 sequence (DNA): TGTGCCAGCAGCCCGCACCCACACAAGAATCCGTACTTC. Translated, it gives CASSPHPHKNPYF.